These 15 T cell receptor beta chains were sequenced from one sample in a study of control samples from healthy donors and cancer patients. The method was immunoSEQ multiplex PCR; TCRdb's version includes in-frame clones alone and lacks a portion of them. The profile covers about 84,000 clones, with around 80% appearing a single time and roughly 11% taken by the ten largest. The sequenced sample was PBMCs. The receptors come from a man aged 60 to 69 with head and neck cancer.

This chain joins TRBV3-1 (or the pseudogene TRBV3-2) and TRBJ1-1; a weak D match, TRBD1 (6 bases). The germline V gene has CDR1 LGHDT and CDR2 YNNKEL (reference sequence). CDR3 size: 15 residues. Trimming took off 1 base at V and 6 bases at J, with 15 bases between the two ends. CDR3 sequence: CASSQGGGAYAEAFF. The CDR3 coding sequence is TGTGCCAGCAGCCAAGGCGGGGGGGCCTACGCTGAAGCTTTCTTT.

This clone was observed a handful of times. The V call is TRBV9, the J call TRBJ2-7; TRBD2 agrees at 7 bases. This CDR3 is built from 15 residues. Trimming cost V 0 bases and J 0 bases; bases outside gene matches: 3. Germline CDR1 SGDLS, CDR2 YYNGEE. The CDR3 reads CASSVASGGSYEQYF. CDR3 DNA sequence: TGTGCCAGCAGCGTAGCTTCGGGGGGCTCCTACGAGCAGTACTTC. The variable domain in full, completed from reference TRBV9 and TRBJ2-7, reads DSGVTQTPKHLITATGQRVTLRCSPRSGDLSVYWYQQSLDQGLQFLIQYYNGEERAKGNILERFSAQQFPDLHSELNLSSLELGDSALYFCASSVASGGSYEQYFGPGTRLTVT.

This chain links TRBV11-2 with TRBJ1-5, with D possibly TRBD1 on 5 matching bases. Germline assignment: CDR1 SGHAT and CDR2 FQNNGV. This CDR3 is built from 15 residues. V lost 0 bases to trimming and J lost 4 bases, with 10 bases between them. CDR3 in DNA: TGTGCCAGCAGCTTAGATTGGGGGGGGAATCAGCCCCAGCATTTT. Encoded protein: CASSLDWGGNQPQHF.

The chain uses TRBV27 and TRBJ2-1; TRBD2 is a possible D gene (6 bases). The germline V gene encodes CDR1 MNHEY and CDR2 SMNVEV (reference sequence). This CDR3 comprises 13 residues. Trimming pared 7 bases from V and 5 bases from J, leaving 12 bases between. CDR3 in DNA: TGTGCCAGCAACGGAGGGCTCCACAATGAGCAGTTCTTC. Protein sequence: CASNGGLHNEQFF.

This clone was detected only a few times. The chain links TRBV11-1 to TRBJ2-1, with D unresolved. Germline CDR1 and CDR2: SGHAT and FQDESV (reference sequence). The CDR3 extends over 14 amino acids. V shed 5 bases and J shed 0 bases, with 8 bases lying between them. In nucleotides, the CDR3 is TGTGCCAGCAGCCCCTGGAGCTCCTACAATGAGCAGTTCTTC. The encoded protein is CASSPWSSYNEQFF.

This chain uses TRBV28 with TRBJ2-2; D not resolved. The length of the CDR3 is 11 residues. The V gene lost 3 bases and the J gene lost 9 bases, with 5 bases spanning the gap. The germline CDR1 and CDR2 sequences are MDHEN and SYDVKM. CDR3 sequence (DNA): TGTGCCAGCAGTTTTCTCCGGGAGCTGTTTTTT. Its protein is CASSFLRELFF.

This chain joins TRBV15 and TRBJ1-6, with a weak D call TRBD1 (5 bases). Germline CDR1 reads LNHNV; CDR2 reads YYDKDF (reference sequence). CDR3 size: 14 residues. V shed 3 bases and J shed 6 bases, with 9 bases lying between them. The CDR3 is CATSSPRVNSPLHF. DNA of the CDR3: TGTGCCACCAGCAGTCCCAGGGTTAATTCACCCCTCCACTTT.

J is TRBJ2-2 and V is TRBV2; tentatively, D is TRBD2 (6 bases). The germline V gene has CDR1 SNHLY and CDR2 FYNNEI. The length of the CDR3 is 15 residues. The V gene lost 6 bases and the J gene lost 3 bases, with 14 bases spanning the gap. The CDR3 spells CASSRDFLDTGELFF. The CDR3 region has the DNA TGTGCCAGCAGCCGGGACTTTCTGGACACCGGGGAGCTGTTTTTT.

V and J are TRBV7-6 and TRBJ2-7; D ambiguous. Germline V CDR1 and CDR2: SGHVS, FNYEAQ. V gave up 6 bases and J gave up 0 bases, with 9 bases separating them. CDR3 length: 13 residues. The CDR3 DNA follows: TGTGCCAGCAGGGCTGCTAGCTCCTACGAGCAGTACTTC. This gives the protein CASRAASSYEQYF.

The J gene is TRBJ1-5, the V gene TRBV7-2, with D hard to call. In germline, CDR1 is SGHTA, CDR2 FQGNSA. Trimming cost V 2 bases and J 6 bases, with 11 bases left between them. The CDR3 has 14 residues. The CDR3 protein is CASSLTWGGQPQHF. CDR3 nucleotides: TGTGCCAGCAGCTTAACCTGGGGTGGTCAGCCCCAGCATTTT.

The chain carries TRBV19 and TRBJ2-1; tentatively, D is TRBD1 (6 bases). V was cut by 6 bases and J by 0 bases, with 12 bases left in between. Germline CDR1 reads LNHDA; CDR2 reads SQIVND (reference sequence). The CDR3 extends over 15 amino acids. DNA for the CDR3: TGTGCCAGTAGCGCCGGACAGAGCTCCTACAATGAGCAGTTCTTC. Translating gives CASSAGQSSYNEQFF.

The V and J genes are TRBV7-2 and TRBJ1-5; 8 bases agree with TRBD1. Per the germline V gene, CDR1 is SGHTA and CDR2 is FQGNSA. V was pared by 1 base and J by 9 bases, with 8 bases of the junction left unmatched. The CDR3 runs to 15 residues. CDR3 DNA sequence: TGTGCCAGCAGCTTAGGGGACAGGCTTGGATGGCCCCAGCATTTT. It specifies CASSLGDRLGWPQHF.

The chain is built from TRBV6-2 or TRBV6-3 and TRBJ2-1; 11 nucleotides agree with TRBD2. Germline CDR1 MNHEY, CDR2 SVGEGT. Trimming at V came to 6 bases and at J to 5 bases, leaving 15 bases not matched to a gene. This CDR3 contains 18 residues. CDR3 region: CASSPGWLAGGRDNEQFF. In nucleotides, the CDR3 is TGTGCCAGCAGCCCTGGGTGGCTAGCGGGAGGCCGGGACAATGAGCAGTTCTTC.

The chain has TRBV5-1 and TRBJ2-1; 8 bases match TRBD1. The CDR3 loop spans 17 amino acids. The J segment lost 8 bases and the V segment lost 4 bases, leaving 17 bases of the junction unmatched. Germline V gene sequence: CDR1 SGHRS, CDR2 YFSETQ. As DNA, the CDR3 is TGCGCCAGCAGCCCCGGTGGTGGTCGGCAGGGGGCCTATGAGCAGTTCTTC. The encoded protein is CASSPGGGRQGAYEQFF.

This chain connects TRBV5-1 to TRBJ2-6, with D possibly matching TRBD1 (6 bases). Germline V gene lookup returns CDR1 SGHRS and CDR2 YFSETQ. The germline V and J ends were trimmed by 7 bases and 0 bases, with 14 bases remaining between them. This CDR3 spans 16 amino acids. CDR3 nucleotides: TGCGCCAGCGGAACGGGACAAGTCTCTGGGGCCAACGTCCTGACTTTC. Protein sequence: CASGTGQVSGANVLTF. The full variable domain, with the rest looked up from reference TRBV5-1 and TRBJ2-6, is KAGVTQTPRYLIKTRGQQVTLSCSPISGHRSVSWYQQTPGQGLQFLFEYFSETQRNKGNFPGRFSGRQFSNSRSEMNVSTLELGDSALYLCASGTGQVSGANVLTFGAGSRLTVL.